The TCR beta chain under discussion was sequenced for a study of CD8 T cells in ankylosing spondylitis. Library preparation for TCR beta used quantitative 5'-RACE with molecular barcodes. TCRdb reprocessed the 5' RACE reads with MiXCR, giving one entry per CDR3 protein. The sample has just under 350,000 distinct CDR3 sequences, over 12% seen once. Looked up from germline, CDR1 is MGHDK and CDR2 is SYGVNS. J was trimmed by 0 bases and V by 10 bases; bases with no gene match: 2. The CDR3 sequence is 13 residues long. General study findings and limits: Matched ankylosing spondylitis synovial fluid reportedly showed significant enrichment of disease-linked clones.

As regards this clonotype: Its antigen remains unidentified.

This clonotype was obtained from a male donor with ankylosing spondylitis or in good health (not recorded which). The gene calls are TRBV25-1 and TRBJ2-7, with 11 positions matching TRBD2. Sequences were obtained from blood, either unsorted or a sorted T cell fraction (not recorded which). The CDR3 DNA is TGTGCCATCGGACTAGCGGGCTCCTACGAGCAGTACTTC. Translation gives CAIGLAGSYEQYF.